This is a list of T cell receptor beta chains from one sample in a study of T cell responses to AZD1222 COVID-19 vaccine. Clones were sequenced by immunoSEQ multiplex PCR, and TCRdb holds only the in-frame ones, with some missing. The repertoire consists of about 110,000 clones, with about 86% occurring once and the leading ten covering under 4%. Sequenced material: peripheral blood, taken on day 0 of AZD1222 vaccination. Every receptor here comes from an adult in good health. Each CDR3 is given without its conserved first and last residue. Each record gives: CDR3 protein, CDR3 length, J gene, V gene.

ASSSGATNEKLF 12 TRBJ1-4 TRBV7-2
ASILTGRNEKLF 12 TRBJ1-4 TRBV6-5
ASSQDQAGGSLNEQF 15 TRBJ2-1 TRBV4-1
ASSTVGARGEQY 12 TRBJ2-7 TRBV6-5
ASSQRQGTDTQY 12 TRBJ2-3 TRBV11-3
AISDSSNQPQH 11 TRBJ1-5 TRBV10-3
ASSIQGAGQPQH 12 TRBJ1-5 TRBV19
ASSLRRGLNTIY 12 TRBJ1-3 TRBV7-9
ASSKGSENERF 11 TRBJ2-1 TRBV11-2
ASSSAGGLGDTEAF 14 TRBJ1-1 TRBV11-3
ASSVGQIYNEQF 12 TRBJ2-1 TRBV9
ASSVARGSSYEQY 13 TRBJ2-7 TRBV2
ASSLGVGGNTGELF 14 TRBJ2-2 TRBV11-3
ASSLVSTYNSPLH 13 TRBJ1-6 TRBV7-2
ASSLVDSAYEQY 12 TRBJ2-7 TRBV5-1
AWSVRGLAGGQDTQY 15 TRBJ2-3 TRBV30
ASSLGGGHDSNQPQH 15 TRBJ1-5 TRBV5-4
ASSQGRLAYEQY 12 TRBJ2-7 TRBV4-1
ASSGLTGHNSPLH 13 TRBJ1-6 TRBV7-8
ASSLGLLKGPNTGELF 16 TRBJ2-2 TRBV7-9
ASSQGTSGGKVKTQY 15 TRBJ2-5 TRBV3-1/TRBV3-2
ASSLGWSRGTDTQY 14 TRBJ2-3 TRBV7-2
ASSLGRGSGANVLT 14 TRBJ2-6 TRBV7-6
ASSDESGGEKLF 12 TRBJ1-4 TRBV5-1
ASSGDQGHIWQY 12 TRBJ2-7 TRBV6-2/TRBV6-3
ASSSGQINEKLF 12 TRBJ1-4 TRBV28
ASSSTGGSDYTEAF 14 TRBJ1-1 TRBV7-3
ASSYYNEQF 9 TRBJ2-1 TRBV14
ASSRQKNTEAF 11 TRBJ1-1 TRBV9
AWSVDSFGNTIY 12 TRBJ1-3 TRBV30
AWSVLRQGGEAF 12 TRBJ1-1 TRBV30
ASSPGTGVTGELF 13 TRBJ2-2 TRBV11-2
AIHRQGAHEQY 11 TRBJ2-7 TRBV12-3/TRBV12-4
ASSLGARAEQF 11 TRBJ2-1 TRBV12-3/TRBV12-4
AISDSTGREKLF 12 TRBJ1-4 TRBV10-3
SASGGRGNQPQH 12 TRBJ1-5 TRBV20-1
ASSYFLGDQPQH 12 TRBJ1-5 TRBV6-2/TRBV6-3
ASSRQGAEAF 10 TRBJ1-1 TRBV28
ASSQRFAAEAF 11 TRBJ1-1 TRBV3-1/TRBV3-2
ASSGGGTDTQY 11 TRBJ2-3 TRBV9
ASSNSGGAHNEQF 13 TRBJ2-1 TRBV6-5
ASRDGTTEAF 10 TRBJ1-1 TRBV2
ASSARPGLAGGSYNEQF 17 TRBJ2-1 TRBV9
ASSLAGTDEQY 11 TRBJ2-7 TRBV9
ASSFSNSPLH 10 TRBJ1-6 TRBV28
ASSPASNTGELF 12 TRBJ2-2 TRBV7-9
ASSGGNTVDTQY 12 TRBJ2-3 TRBV5-6
ASSGSNYGYT 10 TRBJ1-2 TRBV10-1
ASSLDRGDAATEAF 14 TRBJ1-1 TRBV5-1
ASSVGGGSST 10 TRBJ1-2 TRBV9
ASSGPGLGSNQPQH 14 TRBJ1-5 TRBV19
ASSAVTGALADEQF 14 TRBJ2-1 TRBV19
ASSFGGKSTDTQY 13 TRBJ2-3 TRBV7-2
ASRLQGSTEAF 11 TRBJ1-1 TRBV27
ASSPQGYGYT 10 TRBJ1-2 TRBV18
ASSPRAGGQETQY 13 TRBJ2-5 TRBV18
ASSQRHGLSTDTQY 14 TRBJ2-3 TRBV4-1
ASSNTGGPDTEAF 13 TRBJ1-1 TRBV6-4
ASRTNYGYT 9 TRBJ1-2 TRBV28
SVEMQDEDSYEQY 13 TRBJ2-7 TRBV29-1